Listed below are T cell receptor beta chains from one sample, sequenced in a study of T cells in Graves' hyperthyroidism and ophthalmopathy. One entry per CDR3 protein results from TCRdb running MiXCR on the multiplex PCR reads. The data contain around 340,000 distinct CDR3 sequences, about 18% of them singletons. Sequenced: blood. These receptors all stem from a woman in her twenties or thirties with Graves' hyperthyroidism that later progressed to Graves' ophthalmopathy. The CDR3 runs from the conserved cysteine through the conserved F or W. The order of the fields is D gene, clone size, J gene, V gene, CDR3 DNA, CDR3 protein. D genes are given only for firm matches. Size is stated for part of the rows, as once, few or many counts, or as a class when the clone is expanded.

D: .; size: .; J: TRBJ2-4; V: TRBV7-9; DNA: TGTGCCAGCAGCCCAAAGGGAGAGGGAAACATTCAGTACTTC; CDR3: CASSPKGEGNIQYF
D: .; size: .; J: TRBJ2-1; V: TRBV15; DNA: TGTGCCACCAGCGTCAAGGGCGGGATCAATGAGCAGTTCTTC; CDR3: CATSVKGGINEQFF
D: .; size: many; J: TRBJ1-1; V: TRBV11-2; DNA: TGTGCCAGCAGCTTTGGGCTCAACGAAGCTTTCTTT; CDR3: CASSFGLNEAFF
D: .; size: once; J: TRBJ2-3; V: TRBV19; DNA: TGTGCCAGAGAGCCGGGACCCCCTCGATCAGATACGCAGTATTTT; CDR3: CAREPGPPRSDTQYF
D: TRBD2; size: few; J: TRBJ2-1; V: TRBV30; DNA: TGTGCCTGGTTGGTAGAAGCGGGGCTTAAGCATTTCTTC; CDR3: CAWLVEAGLKHFF
D: TRBD1; size: many; J: TRBJ2-5; V: TRBV28; DNA: TGTGCCAGCAGTTCCCCGACAGGGAGCATGGAGACCCAGTACTTC; CDR3: CASSSPTGSMETQYF
D: TRBD1; size: many; J: TRBJ2-5; V: TRBV12-5; DNA: TGTGCTAGTGGTTTGGTGACAGGGCGAGAGACCCAGTACTTC; CDR3: CASGLVTGRETQYF
D: TRBD1; size: .; J: TRBJ1-4; V: TRBV4-2; DNA: TGTGCCAGCAGCCAAGGTGGACAGGGGAGTGAAAAACTGTTTTTT; CDR3: CASSQGGQGSEKLFF
D: .; size: .; J: TRBJ1-1; V: TRBV28; DNA: TGTGCCAGCAGTCCCCCATTTGGCACTGAAGCTTTCTTT; CDR3: CASSPPFGTEAFF
D: .; size: many; J: TRBJ2-1; V: TRBV7-2; DNA: TGTGCCAGCAGCTTTTCGAGCGCGTCCTACAATGAGCAGTTCTTC; CDR3: CASSFSSASYNEQFF
D: .; size: few; J: TRBJ2-7; V: TRBV19; DNA: TGTGCCAGTAGTACTCCACTCTACCCGGGGGAGCAGTACTTC; CDR3: CASSTPLYPGEQYF
D: TRBD1; size: many; J: TRBJ2-1; V: TRBV27; DNA: TGTGCCAGCAGTTTATCGGGACAGGGGATGAGGGAGCAGTTCTTC; CDR3: CASSLSGQGMREQFF
D: .; size: .; J: TRBJ1-1; V: TRBV27; DNA: TGTACCAGCAGTTTATCCGCCACTGGCGGAGCTTTCTTT; CDR3: CTSSLSATGGAFF
D: TRBD2; size: many; J: TRBJ2-7; V: TRBV28; DNA: TGTGCCAGCAGCGGGATACCGGGACTAGCGGGTCGCGAGCAGTACTTC; CDR3: CASSGIPGLAGREQYF
D: TRBD1; size: many; J: TRBJ2-7; V: TRBV28; DNA: TGTGCCAGCAGTCCCCGGCTCGGGGACAGGGATTTTGATGAGCAGTACTTC; CDR3: CASSPRLGDRDFDEQYF
D: TRBD1; size: few; J: TRBJ1-2; V: TRBV12-3/TRBV12-4; DNA: TGTGCCAGCAGTTTAGCGGGGACAGGGGGCAGGTTTGGCCACACCTTC; CDR3: CASSLAGTGGRFGHTF
D: .; size: .; J: TRBJ2-7; V: TRBV12-3/TRBV12-4; DNA: TGTGCCAGCAGTTTAGGGATCGGGTCCTACGAGCAGTACTTC; CDR3: CASSLGIGSYEQYF
D: .; size: few; J: TRBJ2-1; V: TRBV5-1; DNA: TGCGCCAGCAGCCGGGACTGGGGCTCCTACAATGAGCAGTTCTTC; CDR3: CASSRDWGSYNEQFF
D: .; size: many; J: TRBJ2-5; V: TRBV7-9; DNA: TGTGCCAGCAGCTTATCATCTGGGCCCAGGGAGACCCAGTACTTC; CDR3: CASSLSSGPRETQYF
D: TRBD2; size: many; J: TRBJ2-2; V: TRBV7-8; DNA: TGTGCCAGCAGCACGACTAGCGGGTTGAACGGGGAGCTGTTTTTT; CDR3: CASSTTSGLNGELFF
D: TRBD2; size: many; J: TRBJ2-7; V: TRBV6-1; DNA: TGTGCCAGCAGTGAAGGACTAGCGATCTACGAGCAGTACTTC; CDR3: CASSEGLAIYEQYF
D: .; size: .; J: TRBJ2-2; V: TRBV19; DNA: TGTGCCAGTAGCCCTATATATAGCTCCCCCGGGGAGCTGTTTTTT; CDR3: CASSPIYSSPGELFF
D: .; size: .; J: TRBJ2-3; V: TRBV29-1; DNA: TGCAGCGTCTGGACAGATACGCAGTATTTT; CDR3: CSVWTDTQYF
D: .; size: few; J: TRBJ2-1; V: TRBV27; DNA: TGTGCCAGCCGCCTAGGGGGAGGACCCTCCTACAATGAGCAGTTCTTC; CDR3: CASRLGGGPSYNEQFF
D: TRBD1; size: many; J: TRBJ2-1; V: TRBV28; DNA: TGTGCCAGCAGCCCTGGACAGGGCCCACGGGGTGAGCAGTTCTTC; CDR3: CASSPGQGPRGEQFF
D: .; size: .; J: TRBJ1-2; V: TRBV6-2/TRBV6-3; DNA: TGTGCCAGCAGTTACATCAGAAATAACTATGGCTACACCTTC; CDR3: CASSYIRNNYGYTF
D: .; size: few; J: TRBJ1-6; V: TRBV5-1; DNA: TGCGCCAGCAGCTCGACACCGGCCTCCTATAATTCACCCCTCCACTTT; CDR3: CASSSTPASYNSPLHF
D: .; size: .; J: TRBJ2-3; V: TRBV5-1; DNA: TGCGCCAGCAGCTTGATCCACACAGATACGCAGTATTTT; CDR3: CASSLIHTDTQYF
D: .; size: many; J: TRBJ2-7; V: TRBV6-6; DNA: TGTGCCAGCAGTTACTGGGGTGGAAGGAACGAGCAGTACTTC; CDR3: CASSYWGGRNEQYF
D: TRBD1; size: many; J: TRBJ2-7; V: TRBV28; DNA: TGTGCCAGCAGTTCAAGCTCCCAGGGGGCGCGGGCCTACGAGCAGTACTTC; CDR3: CASSSSSQGARAYEQYF
D: .; size: .; J: TRBJ1-1; V: TRBV6-2/TRBV6-3; DNA: TGTGCCAGCAGTTACGCCGGGAGGAACACTGAAGCTTTCTTT; CDR3: CASSYAGRNTEAFF
D: .; size: .; J: TRBJ2-6; V: TRBV6-1; DNA: TGTGCCAGCTTTTCTCGGTCCTCTGGGGCCAACGTCCTGACTTTC; CDR3: CASFSRSSGANVLTF
D: TRBD1; size: many; J: TRBJ1-5; V: TRBV6-1; DNA: TGTGCCAGCAGTGCCGGACAGGGGATCGGTCAGCCCCAGCATTTT; CDR3: CASSAGQGIGQPQHF
D: .; size: many; J: TRBJ1-2; V: TRBV28; DNA: TGTGCCAGCACTCTAGTATCGGGGGCTGGCTACACCTTC; CDR3: CASTLVSGAGYTF
D: TRBD2; size: .; J: TRBJ2-7; V: TRBV7-8; DNA: TGTGCCAGCAGCCACCCGGGACTAGCGGGAGTACACGAGCAGTACTTC; CDR3: CASSHPGLAGVHEQYF
D: .; size: many; J: TRBJ1-4; V: TRBV7-8; DNA: TGTGCCAGCAGCTTAACTCGACTGACTAATGAAAAACTGTTTTTT; CDR3: CASSLTRLTNEKLFF
D: .; size: many; J: TRBJ2-7; V: TRBV10-3; DNA: TGTGCCATCAGTGTCCAGGGGTCGGTCGACGAGCAGTACTTC; CDR3: CAISVQGSVDEQYF
D: .; size: many; J: TRBJ1-1; V: TRBV27; DNA: TGTGCCAGCAGTTTATCGAGGGGAGGAAACACTGAAGCTTTCTTT; CDR3: CASSLSRGGNTEAFF
D: .; size: few; J: TRBJ2-7; V: TRBV5-1; DNA: TGCGCCAGCAGCCCCCGAGGCGCGGGAAGAACCTACGAGCAGTACTTC; CDR3: CASSPRGAGRTYEQYF
D: TRBD1; size: .; J: TRBJ1-2; V: TRBV28; DNA: TGTGCCAGCAGTTCAGCCGGGACAGGGAATGGCTACACCTTC; CDR3: CASSSAGTGNGYTF
D: .; size: few; J: TRBJ2-3; V: TRBV5-5; DNA: TGTGCCAGCAGCCCTACAGGTTATTCCACAGATACGCAGTATTTT; CDR3: CASSPTGYSTDTQYF
D: .; size: few; J: TRBJ2-1; V: TRBV7-9; DNA: TGTGCCAGCAGCCGTTTTCAGTTAGGGGACAATGAGCAGTTCTTC; CDR3: CASSRFQLGDNEQFF
D: .; size: many; J: TRBJ1-1; V: TRBV27; DNA: TGTGCCAGCAGTTTGGACCCGTCGTGGGGCACTGAAGCTTTCTTT; CDR3: CASSLDPSWGTEAFF
D: .; size: .; J: TRBJ2-5; V: TRBV7-2; DNA: TGTGCCAGCACCGGGAGTGGCAGGGCACAGACCCAGTACTTC; CDR3: CASTGSGRAQTQYF
D: TRBD2; size: few; J: TRBJ2-2; V: TRBV15; DNA: TGTGCCACCAGCAGAGTAGCGGGAGCTTTCTGGGGGGTCGGGGAGCTGTTTTTT; CDR3: CATSRVAGAFWGVGELFF
D: .; size: few; J: TRBJ1-4; V: TRBV5-4; DNA: TGTGCCAGCAGCTTGGGGGTTGAAGATGAAAAACTGTTTTTT; CDR3: CASSLGVEDEKLFF
D: TRBD1; size: .; J: TRBJ1-1; V: TRBV7-9; DNA: TGTGCCAGCAGCTCCCCGACAGGGAAAAACACTGAAGCTTTCTTT; CDR3: CASSSPTGKNTEAFF
D: TRBD1; size: .; J: TRBJ2-5; V: TRBV28; DNA: TGTGCCAGCAGCTCTGACAGGGGGCTTTCTGAGACCCAGTACTTC; CDR3: CASSSDRGLSETQYF
D: TRBD1; size: many; J: TRBJ2-7; V: TRBV18; DNA: TGTGCCAGCTCACCGGGGACAGGGGGCACCTACGAGCAGTACTTC; CDR3: CASSPGTGGTYEQYF
D: .; size: many; J: TRBJ1-1; V: TRBV7-9; DNA: TGTGCCACCCTTCCGGCGGGCAGGGCCACTGAAGCTTTCTTT; CDR3: CATLPAGRATEAFF
D: TRBD1; size: many; J: TRBJ2-6; V: TRBV5-1; DNA: TGCGCCAGCAGCTTGCTACAGGGGTCTGGGGCCAACGTCCTGACTTTC; CDR3: CASSLLQGSGANVLTF